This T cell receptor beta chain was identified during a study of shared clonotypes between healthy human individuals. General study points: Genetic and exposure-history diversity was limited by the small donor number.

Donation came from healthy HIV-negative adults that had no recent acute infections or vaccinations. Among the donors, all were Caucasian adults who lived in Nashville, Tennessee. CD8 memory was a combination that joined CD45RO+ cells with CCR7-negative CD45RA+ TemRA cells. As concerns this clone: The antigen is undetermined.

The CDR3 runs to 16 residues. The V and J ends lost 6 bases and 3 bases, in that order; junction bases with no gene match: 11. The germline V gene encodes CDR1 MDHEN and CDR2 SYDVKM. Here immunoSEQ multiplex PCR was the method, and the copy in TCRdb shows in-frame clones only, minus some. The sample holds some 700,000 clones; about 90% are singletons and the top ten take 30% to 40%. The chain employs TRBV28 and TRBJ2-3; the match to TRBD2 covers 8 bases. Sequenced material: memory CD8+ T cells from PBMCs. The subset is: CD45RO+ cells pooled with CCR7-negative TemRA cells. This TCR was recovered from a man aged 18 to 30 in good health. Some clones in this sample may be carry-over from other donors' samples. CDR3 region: CASSPPQRELTDTQYF. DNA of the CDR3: TGTGCCAGCAGCCCCCCCCAGCGGGAGTTAACAGATACGCAGTATTTT.